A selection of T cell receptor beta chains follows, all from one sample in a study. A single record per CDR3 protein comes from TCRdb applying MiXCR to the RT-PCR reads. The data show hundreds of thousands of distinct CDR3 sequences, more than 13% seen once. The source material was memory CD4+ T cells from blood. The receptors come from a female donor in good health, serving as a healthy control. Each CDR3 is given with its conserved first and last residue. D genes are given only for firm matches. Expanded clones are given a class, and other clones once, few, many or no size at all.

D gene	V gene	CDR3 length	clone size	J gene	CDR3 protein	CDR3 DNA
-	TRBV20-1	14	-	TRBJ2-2	CSARAEGNTGELFF	TGCAGTGCTAGAGCGGAGGGTAACACCGGGGAGCTGTTTTTT
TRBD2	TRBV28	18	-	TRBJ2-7	CASRRGLAGASNPGEQYF	TGTGCCAGCAGGCGGGGACTAGCGGGAGCTTCTAACCCCGGCGAGCAGTACTTC
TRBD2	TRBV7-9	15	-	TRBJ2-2	CASSRTSGSPRELFF	TGTGCCAGCAGTCGGACTAGCGGGAGTCCCCGGGAGCTGTTTTTT
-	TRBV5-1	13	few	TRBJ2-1	CASSVASYNEQFF	TGCGCCAGCAGCGTGGCCTCCTACAATGAGCAGTTCTTC
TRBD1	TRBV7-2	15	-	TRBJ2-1	CASSEQGHGYNEQFF	TGTGCCAGCAGCGAACAGGGGCATGGCTACAATGAGCAGTTCTTC
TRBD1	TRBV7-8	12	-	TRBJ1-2	CASSPRTGATTF	TGTGCCAGCAGCCCTCGGACAGGGGCCACAACCTTC
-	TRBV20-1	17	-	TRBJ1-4	CSAKAGAGTPLNEKLFF	TGCAGTGCTAAGGCGGGGGCAGGGACTCCCCTCAATGAAAAACTGTTTTTT
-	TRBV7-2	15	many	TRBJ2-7	CASSLSGIPNYEQYF	TGTGCCAGCAGCTTATCAGGGATACCAAACTACGAGCAGTACTTC
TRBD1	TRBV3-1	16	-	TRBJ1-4	CASSYLGGQGAEKLFF	TGTGCCAGCAGCTACCTGGGAGGACAGGGGGCCGAAAAACTGTTTTTT
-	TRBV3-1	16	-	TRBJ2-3	CASSQTRVGGSDTQYF	TGTGCCAGCAGCCAGACGAGGGTAGGAGGATCAGATACGCAGTATTTT
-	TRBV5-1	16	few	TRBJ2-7	CASSLGSGDNSYEQYF	TGCGCCAGCAGCTTGGGTTCAGGGGACAACTCCTACGAGCAGTACTTC
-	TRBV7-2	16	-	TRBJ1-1	CASSFRGGDRNTEAFF	TGTGCCAGCAGCTTTCGGGGGGGCGATCGTAACACTGAAGCTTTCTTT
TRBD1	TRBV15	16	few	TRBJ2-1	CATSRGTGGAKNEQFF	TGTGCCACCAGCAGGGGTACAGGGGGCGCAAAGAATGAGCAGTTCTTC
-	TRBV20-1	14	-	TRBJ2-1	CSAGNGGPGNEQFF	TGCAGTGCTGGAAACGGGGGGCCGGGAAATGAGCAGTTCTTC
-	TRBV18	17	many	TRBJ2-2	CASSPPRAGGSTGELFF	TGTGCCAGCTCACCACCCCGAGCAGGCGGTAGCACCGGGGAGCTGTTTTTT
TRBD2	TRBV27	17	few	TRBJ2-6	CASSSLAGAAGANVLTF	TGTGCCAGCAGTTCCCTAGCGGGGGCCGCTGGGGCCAACGTCCTGACTTTC
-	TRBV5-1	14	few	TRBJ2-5	CASSLAEGKKTQYF	TGCGCCAGCAGCTTGGCCGAGGGCAAGAAGACCCAGTACTTC
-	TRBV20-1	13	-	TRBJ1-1	CSASVVAVTEAFF	TGCAGTGCTAGTGTTGTTGCCGTCACCGAAGCTTTCTTT
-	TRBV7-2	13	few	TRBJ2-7	CASSAVQGREQYF	TGTGCCAGCAGCGCCGTTCAAGGGCGCGAGCAGTACTTC
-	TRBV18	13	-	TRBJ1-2	CASSPNEGDGYTF	TGTGCCAGCTCACCCAATGAAGGGGACGGCTACACCTTC
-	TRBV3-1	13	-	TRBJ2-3	CASSRLATDTQYF	TGTGCCAGCAGCCGATTAGCGACAGATACGCAGTATTTT
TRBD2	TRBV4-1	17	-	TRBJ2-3	CASSRGGLAVPTDTQYF	TGCGCCAGCAGCCGGGGGGGACTAGCCGTACCCACAGATACGCAGTATTTT
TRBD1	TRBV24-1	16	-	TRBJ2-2	CATSDLGDRVTGELFF	TGTGCCACCAGTGATCTTGGAGACAGGGTCACCGGGGAGCTGTTTTTT
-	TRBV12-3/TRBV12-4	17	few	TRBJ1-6	CASSLGRDNSNNSPLHF	TGTGCCAGCAGTTTGGGTAGGGACAACTCCAATAATTCACCCCTCCACTTT
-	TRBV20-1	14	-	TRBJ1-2	CSAPMGGADYGYTF	TGCAGTGCTCCCATGGGCGGGGCAGACTATGGCTACACCTTC
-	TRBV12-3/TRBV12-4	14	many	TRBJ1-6	CASRSAGANSPLHF	TGTGCCAGCAGATCGGCAGGAGCTAATTCACCCCTCCACTTT
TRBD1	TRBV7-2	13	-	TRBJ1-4	CASKTGLGEKLFF	TGTGCCAGCAAGACAGGGCTTGGGGAAAAACTGTTTTTT
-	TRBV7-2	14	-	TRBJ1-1	CASSSQPGSLEAFF	TGTGCCAGCAGCTCTCAACCAGGGTCCCTTGAAGCTTTCTTT
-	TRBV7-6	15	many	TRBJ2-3	CASSLRGQSTDTQYF	TGTGCCAGCAGCTTAAGAGGGCAGAGCACAGATACGCAGTATTTT
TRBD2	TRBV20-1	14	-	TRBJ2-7	CSAREAAGGYEQYF	TGCAGTGCTAGAGAGGCAGCGGGAGGCTACGAGCAGTACTTC
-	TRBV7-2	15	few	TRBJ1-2	CASSPLATTGSGYTF	TGTGCCAGCAGCCCGCTAGCCACCACCGGGTCGGGCTACACCTTC
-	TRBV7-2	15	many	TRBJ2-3	CASSFGPLGTDTQYF	TGTGCCAGCAGCTTCGGTCCCCTGGGGACAGATACGCAGTATTTT
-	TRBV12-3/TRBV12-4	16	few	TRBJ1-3	CASSPRVPSSGNTIYF	TGTGCCAGCAGCCCTCGGGTTCCGAGCTCTGGAAACACCATATATTTT
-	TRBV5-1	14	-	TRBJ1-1	CASGEGPVGTEAFF	TGCGCCAGCGGTGAGGGCCCGGTGGGCACTGAAGCTTTCTTT
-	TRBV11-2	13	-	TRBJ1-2	CASSATGTLGYTF	TGTGCCAGCAGCGCCACAGGGACTCTTGGCTACACCTTC
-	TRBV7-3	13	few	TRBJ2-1	CASSAQYADEQFF	TGTGCCAGCAGCGCCCAATATGCCGATGAGCAGTTCTTC
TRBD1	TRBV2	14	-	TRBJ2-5	CASRATGGSETQYF	TGTGCCAGCAGGGCGACAGGGGGCTCAGAGACCCAGTACTTC
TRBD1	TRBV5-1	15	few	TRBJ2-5	CASSFHRGQGETQYF	TGCGCCAGCAGCTTTCACAGGGGGCAAGGGGAGACCCAGTACTTC
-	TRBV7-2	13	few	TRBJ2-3	CASIPPSTDTQYF	TGTGCCAGCATACCCCCGAGCACAGATACGCAGTATTTT
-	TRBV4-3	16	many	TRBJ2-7	CASSQEWAGSFYEQYF	TGCGCCAGCAGCCAAGAATGGGCCGGTAGCTTCTACGAGCAGTACTTC
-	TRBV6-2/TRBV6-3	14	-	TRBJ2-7	CASSYASGVGEQYF	TGTGCCAGCAGTTACGCGTCAGGGGTGGGCGAGCAGTACTTC
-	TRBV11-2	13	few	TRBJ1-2	CASSSNWGEGYTF	TGTGCCAGCAGCTCAAATTGGGGAGAGGGCTACACCTTC
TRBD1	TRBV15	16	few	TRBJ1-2	CATSVRTGKNREGYTF	TGTGCCACCAGCGTTAGGACAGGGAAGAACCGTGAAGGCTACACCTTC
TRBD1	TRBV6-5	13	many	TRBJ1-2	CASRSTGVGGYTF	TGTGCCAGCAGATCAACAGGGGTCGGTGGCTACACCTTC
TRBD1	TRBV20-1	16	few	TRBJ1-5	CSARVADRDRDQPQHF	TGCAGTGCTAGAGTCGCGGACCGGGACAGGGATCAGCCCCAGCATTTT
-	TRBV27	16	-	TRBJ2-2	CASMGRHRAGTGELFF	TGTGCCAGCATGGGGAGGCACAGGGCTGGCACCGGGGAGCTGTTTTTT
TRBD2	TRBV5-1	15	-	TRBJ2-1	CASSSRLAGDNEQFF	TGCGCCAGCAGCTCCCGACTAGCGGGGGACAATGAGCAGTTCTTC